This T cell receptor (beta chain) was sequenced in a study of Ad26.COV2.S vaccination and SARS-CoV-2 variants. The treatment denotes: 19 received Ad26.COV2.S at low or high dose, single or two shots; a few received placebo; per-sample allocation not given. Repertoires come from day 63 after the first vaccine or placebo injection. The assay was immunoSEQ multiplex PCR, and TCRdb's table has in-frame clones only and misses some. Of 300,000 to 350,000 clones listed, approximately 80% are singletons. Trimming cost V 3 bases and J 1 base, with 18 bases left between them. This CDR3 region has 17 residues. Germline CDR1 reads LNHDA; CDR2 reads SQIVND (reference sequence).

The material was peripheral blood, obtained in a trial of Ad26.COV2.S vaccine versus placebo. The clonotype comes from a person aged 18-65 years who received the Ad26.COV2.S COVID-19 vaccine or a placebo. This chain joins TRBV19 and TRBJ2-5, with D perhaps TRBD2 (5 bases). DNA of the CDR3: TGTGCCAGTAGTATTGGAGGAGCTTCGGGGTTCCAAGAGACCCAGTACTTC. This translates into CASSIGGASGFQETQYF.